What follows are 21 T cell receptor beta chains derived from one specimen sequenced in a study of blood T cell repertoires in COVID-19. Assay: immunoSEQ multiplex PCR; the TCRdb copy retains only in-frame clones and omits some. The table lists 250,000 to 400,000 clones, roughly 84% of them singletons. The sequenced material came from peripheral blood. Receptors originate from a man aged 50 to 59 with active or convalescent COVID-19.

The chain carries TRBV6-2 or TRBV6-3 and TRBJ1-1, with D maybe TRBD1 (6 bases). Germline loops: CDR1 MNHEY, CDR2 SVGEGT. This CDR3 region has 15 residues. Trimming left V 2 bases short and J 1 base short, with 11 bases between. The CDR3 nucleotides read TGTGCCAGCAGTTACCAACCGGGACAGAACACTGAAGCTTTCTTT. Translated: CASSYQPGQNTEAFF.

Here the CDR3 reads CASSFPTGVLAGELFF. The CDR3 DNA is TGTGCCAGCAGCTTTCCGACAGGAGTCTTGGCCGGGGAGCTGTTTTTT. This chain joins TRBV5-8 and TRBJ2-2; maybe TRBD1 (6 bases). This CDR3 is built from 16 residues. Trimming stripped 2 bases from V and 6 bases from J, with 17 bases between. Germline V gene data show CDR1 as SGHTS and CDR2 as YDEGEE.

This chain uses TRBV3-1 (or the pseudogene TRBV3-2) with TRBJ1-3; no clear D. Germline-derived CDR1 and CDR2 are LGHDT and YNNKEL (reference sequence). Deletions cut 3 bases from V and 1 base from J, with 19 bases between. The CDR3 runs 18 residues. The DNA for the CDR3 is TGTGCCAGCAGCCACTCTTATAACAGATTTAGTTCTGGAAACACCATATATTTT. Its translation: CASSHSYNRFSSGNTIYF.

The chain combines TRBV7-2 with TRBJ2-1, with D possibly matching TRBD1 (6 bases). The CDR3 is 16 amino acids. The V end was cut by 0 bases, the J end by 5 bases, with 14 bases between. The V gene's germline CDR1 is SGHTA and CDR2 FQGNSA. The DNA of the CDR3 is TGTGCCAGCAGCTTAGCGTCAGGGGTCCCGAACAATGAGCAGTTCTTC. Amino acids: CASSLASGVPNNEQFF.

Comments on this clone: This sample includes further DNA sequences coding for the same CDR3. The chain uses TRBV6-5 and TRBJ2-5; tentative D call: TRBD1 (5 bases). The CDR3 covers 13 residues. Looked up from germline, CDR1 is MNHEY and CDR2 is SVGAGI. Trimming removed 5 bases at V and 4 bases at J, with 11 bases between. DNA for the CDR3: TGTGCCAGCAGTCCTCCAAGGGGAGAGACCCAGTACTTC. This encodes CASSPPRGETQYF.

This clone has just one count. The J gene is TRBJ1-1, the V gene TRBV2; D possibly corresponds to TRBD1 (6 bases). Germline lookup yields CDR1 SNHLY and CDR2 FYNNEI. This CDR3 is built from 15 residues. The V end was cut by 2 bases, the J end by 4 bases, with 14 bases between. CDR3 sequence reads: CASSEQGQGSTEAFF. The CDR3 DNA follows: TGTGCCAGCAGTGAACAGGGGCAGGGGAGCACTGAAGCTTTCTTT. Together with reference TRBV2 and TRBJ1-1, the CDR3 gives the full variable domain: EPEVTQTPSHQVTQMGQEVILRCVPISNHLYFYWYRQILGQKVEFLVSFYNNEISEKSEIFDDQFSVERPDGSNFTLKIRSTKLEDSAMYFCASSEQGQGSTEAFFGQGTRLTVV.

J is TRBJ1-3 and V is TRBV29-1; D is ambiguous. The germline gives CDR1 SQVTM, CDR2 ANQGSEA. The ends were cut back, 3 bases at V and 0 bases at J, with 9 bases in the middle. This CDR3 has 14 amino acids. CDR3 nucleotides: TGCAGCGTTGATCACGGACTCTCTGGAAACACCATATATTTT. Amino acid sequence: CSVDHGLSGNTIYF.

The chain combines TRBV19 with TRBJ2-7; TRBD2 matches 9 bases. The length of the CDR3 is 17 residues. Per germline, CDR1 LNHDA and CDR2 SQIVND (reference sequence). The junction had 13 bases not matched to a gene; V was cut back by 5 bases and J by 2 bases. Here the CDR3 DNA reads TGTGCCAGTAGTCTTCGGACAGGACTAGCGTCCGCCTACGAGCAGTACTTC. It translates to CASSLRTGLASAYEQYF.

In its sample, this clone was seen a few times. CDR3 sequence: CASRSTGNQETQYF. The CDR3 nucleotides are TGTGCCAGCAGGAGTACCGGGAACCAAGAGACCCAGTACTTC. The gene calls are TRBV3-1 (or the pseudogene TRBV3-2) and TRBJ2-5, with D tentatively TRBD2 (5 bases). Trimming removed 6 bases from V and 0 bases from J, with 11 bases in between. Germline V CDR1 and CDR2: LGHDT, YNNKEL (reference sequence). CDR3 size: 14 residues.

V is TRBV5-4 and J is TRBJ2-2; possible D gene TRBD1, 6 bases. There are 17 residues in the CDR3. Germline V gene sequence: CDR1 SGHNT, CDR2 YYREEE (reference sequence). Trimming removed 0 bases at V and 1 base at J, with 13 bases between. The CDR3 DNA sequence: TGTGCCAGCAGCTTGGGGACCAGGGGTGAGAACACCGGGGAGCTGTTTTTT. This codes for CASSLGTRGENTGELFF.

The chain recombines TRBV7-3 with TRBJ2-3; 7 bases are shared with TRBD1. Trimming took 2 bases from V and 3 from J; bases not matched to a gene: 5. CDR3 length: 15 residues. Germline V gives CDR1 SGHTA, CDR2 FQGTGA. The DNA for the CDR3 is TGTGCCAGCAGCTTATCGACAGGGTTGACAGATACGCAGTATTTT. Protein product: CASSLSTGLTDTQYF.

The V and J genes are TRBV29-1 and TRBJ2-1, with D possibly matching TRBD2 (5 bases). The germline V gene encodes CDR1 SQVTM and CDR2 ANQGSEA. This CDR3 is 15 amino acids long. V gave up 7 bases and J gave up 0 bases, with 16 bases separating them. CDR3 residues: CSAVGILSSYNEQFF. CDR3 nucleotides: TGCAGCGCGGTCGGGATCCTGAGCTCCTACAATGAGCAGTTCTTC.

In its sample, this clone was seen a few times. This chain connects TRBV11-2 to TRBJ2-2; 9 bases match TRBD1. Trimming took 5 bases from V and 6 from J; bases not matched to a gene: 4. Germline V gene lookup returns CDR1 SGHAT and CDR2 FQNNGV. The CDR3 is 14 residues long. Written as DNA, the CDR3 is TGTGCCAGCAGCCCACGACAGGGGGCCGGGGAGCTGTTTTTT. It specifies CASSPRQGAGELFF.

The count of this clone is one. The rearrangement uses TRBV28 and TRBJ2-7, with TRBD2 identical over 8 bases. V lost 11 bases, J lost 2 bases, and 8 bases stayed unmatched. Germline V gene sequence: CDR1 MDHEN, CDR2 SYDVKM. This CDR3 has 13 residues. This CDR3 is CAAQAGGTYEQYF. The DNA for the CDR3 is TGTGCCGCACAGGCGGGGGGTACCTACGAGCAGTACTTC.

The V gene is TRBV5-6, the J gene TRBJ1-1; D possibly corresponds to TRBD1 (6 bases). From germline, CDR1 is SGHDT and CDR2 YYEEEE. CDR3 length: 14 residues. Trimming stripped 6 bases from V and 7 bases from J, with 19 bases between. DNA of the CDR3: TGTGCCAGCAATGAGGCTTCAGGGGCGTATGAAGCTTTCTTT. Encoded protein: CASNEASGAYEAFF.

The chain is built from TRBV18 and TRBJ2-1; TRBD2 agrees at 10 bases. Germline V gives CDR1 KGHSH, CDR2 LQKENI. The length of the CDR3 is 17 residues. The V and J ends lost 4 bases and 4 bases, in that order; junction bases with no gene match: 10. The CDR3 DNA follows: TGTGCCAGCTCACAATCCCTAGCGGGAGTTCTGTACAATGAGCAGTTCTTC. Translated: CASSQSLAGVLYNEQFF. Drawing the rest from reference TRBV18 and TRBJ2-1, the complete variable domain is NAGVMQNPRHLVRRRGQEARLRCSPMKGHSHVYWYRQLPEEGLKFMVYLQKENIIDESGMPKERFSAEFPKEGPSILRIQQVVRGDSAAYFCASSQSLAGVLYNEQFFGPGTRLTVL.

CDR3 residues: CASSGEAGGPYEQYF. CDR3 coding DNA: TGTGCCAGCAGTGGGGAAGCGGGGGGACCCTACGAGCAGTACTTC. The chain combines TRBV6-2 or TRBV6-3 with TRBJ2-7; 9 bases agree with TRBD2. V lost 5 bases to trimming and J lost 2 bases; unmatched junction nucleotides: 7. CDR1 and CDR2 (germline): MNHEY, SVGEGT. The CDR3 covers 15 residues.

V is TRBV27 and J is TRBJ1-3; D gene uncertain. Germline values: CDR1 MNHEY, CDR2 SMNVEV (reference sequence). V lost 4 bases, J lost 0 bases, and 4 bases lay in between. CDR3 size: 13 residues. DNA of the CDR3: TGTGCCAGCAGTTCTCTCTCTGGAAACACCATATATTTT. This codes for CASSSLSGNTIYF.

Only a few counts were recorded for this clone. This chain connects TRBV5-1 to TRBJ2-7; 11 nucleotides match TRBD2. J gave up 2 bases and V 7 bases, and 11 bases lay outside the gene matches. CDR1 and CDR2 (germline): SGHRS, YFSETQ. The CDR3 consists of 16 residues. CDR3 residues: CASRTSGSLGTYEQYF. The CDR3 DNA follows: TGCGCCAGCCGTACTAGCGGGAGCTTGGGGACCTACGAGCAGTACTTC.

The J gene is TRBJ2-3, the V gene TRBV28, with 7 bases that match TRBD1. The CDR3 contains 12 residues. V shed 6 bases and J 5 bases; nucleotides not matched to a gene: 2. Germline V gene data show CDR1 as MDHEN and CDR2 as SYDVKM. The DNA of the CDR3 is TGTGCCAGCAGCTCAGGGGGAGATACGCAGTATTTT. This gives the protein CASSSGGDTQYF. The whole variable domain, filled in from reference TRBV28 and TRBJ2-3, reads DVKVTQSSRYLVKRTGEKVFLECVQDMDHENMFWYRQDPGLGLRLIYFSYDVKMKEKGDIPEGYSVSREKKERFSLILESASTNQTSMYLCASSSGGDTQYFGPGTRLTVL.

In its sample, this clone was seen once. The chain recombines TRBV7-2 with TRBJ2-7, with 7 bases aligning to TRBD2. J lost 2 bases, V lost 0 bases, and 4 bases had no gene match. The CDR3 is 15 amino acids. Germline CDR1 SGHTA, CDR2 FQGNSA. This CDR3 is CASSLAARGAYEQYF. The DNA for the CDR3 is TGTGCCAGCAGCTTAGCCGCTCGGGGGGCCTACGAGCAGTACTTC.